The 5 T cell receptor beta chains below all came from one sample that was sequenced in a study of CD8 T cells in Susac syndrome. Roughly 0.45 to 1 ug RNA was reverse transcribed with random hexamers. Using its own MiXCR run on the immunoSEQ multiplex PCR reads, TCRdb lists one record per CDR3 protein. The repertoire holds some 150,000 distinct CDR3 sequences, with around 94% as singletons. Input material: CD4+ T cells from PBMCs. These receptors were taken from a human donor in good health.

This clonotype showed up just once. This chain joins TRBV3-1 and TRBJ2-7; D might be TRBD1 (6 bases). CDR1 is LGHDT, CDR2 YNNKEL, per germline (reference sequence). The CDR3 runs 13 residues. The V end lost 2 bases, the J end lost 6 bases, and 11 bases lay between the germline ends. The CDR3 spells CASSQKQGGEQYF. CDR3 coding DNA: TGTGCCAGCAGCCAAAAACAGGGTGGCGAGCAGTACTTC.

The chain links TRBV25-1 to TRBJ1-1; 7 positions agree with TRBD1. CDR1 is MGHDK, CDR2 SYGVNS, per germline. The CDR3 consists of 15 residues. The junction had 5 bases not matched to a gene; V was cut back by 1 base and J by 3 bases. The CDR3 loop reads CASSESDRPDTEAFF. Here the CDR3 DNA reads TGTGCCAGCAGTGAATCGGACAGGCCTGACACTGAAGCTTTCTTT.

V gene TRBV10-3 combines with J gene TRBJ2-7, with TRBD1 matching over 12 bases. V shed 11 bases, J shed 6 bases, and the junction held 8 bases outside the gene matches. Germline lookup yields CDR1 ENHRY and CDR2 SYGVKD. CDR3 length: 13 amino acids. CDR3 sequence reads: CASGGTGGAEQYF. CDR3 sequence (DNA): TGTGCCTCGGGCGGGACAGGGGGCGCCGAGCAGTACTTC.

The chain is built from TRBV2 and TRBJ2-7; the D is unclear. Germline V CDR1 and CDR2: SNHLY, FYNNEI. Trimming shortened V by 6 bases and J by 3 bases, and 6 bases separated the two germline ends. The CDR3 runs to 11 residues. CDR3 sequence: CASRELYEQYF. The DNA for the CDR3 is TGTGCCAGCAGGGAACTCTACGAGCAGTACTTC.

The J gene is TRBJ2-1, the V gene TRBV3-1; D is undetermined. This CDR3 region has 13 residues. Per the germline V gene, CDR1 is LGHDT and CDR2 is YNNKEL (reference sequence). Trimming removed 0 bases at V and 6 bases at J, with 6 bases between. The CDR3 DNA follows: TGTGCCAGCAGCCAAGATCTAGTCAATGAGCAGTTCTTC. It yields the protein CASSQDLVNEQFF.